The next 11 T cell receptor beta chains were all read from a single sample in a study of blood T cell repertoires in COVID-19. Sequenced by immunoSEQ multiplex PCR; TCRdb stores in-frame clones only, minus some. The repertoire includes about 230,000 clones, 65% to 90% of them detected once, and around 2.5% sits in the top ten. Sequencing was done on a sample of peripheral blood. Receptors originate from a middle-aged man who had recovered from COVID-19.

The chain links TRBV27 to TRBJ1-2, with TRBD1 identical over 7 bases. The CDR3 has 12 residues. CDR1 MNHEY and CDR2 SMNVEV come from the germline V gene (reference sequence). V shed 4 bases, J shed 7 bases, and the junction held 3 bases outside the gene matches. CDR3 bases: TGTGCCAGCAGTTCGCACAGGGGTGGCTACACCTTC. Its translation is CASSSHRGGYTF.

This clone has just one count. The CDR3 protein is CASSLDRDNQPQHF. The CDR3 DNA is TGCGCCAGCAGCCTGGACAGGGACAATCAGCCCCAGCATTTT. The rearrangement uses TRBV4-3 and TRBJ1-5; 8 positions match TRBD1. J gave up 3 bases and V 4 bases, and 2 bases lay outside the gene matches. CDR3 length equals 14 residues. Looked up from germline, CDR1 is LGHNA and CDR2 is YSLEER.

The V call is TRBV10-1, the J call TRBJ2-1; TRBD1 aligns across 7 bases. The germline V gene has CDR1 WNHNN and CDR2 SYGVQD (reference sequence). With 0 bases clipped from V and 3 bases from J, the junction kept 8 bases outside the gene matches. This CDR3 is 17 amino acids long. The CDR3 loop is CASSESRQGSGYNEQFF. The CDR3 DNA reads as TGCGCCAGCAGTGAGTCGAGACAGGGAAGCGGCTACAATGAGCAGTTCTTC.

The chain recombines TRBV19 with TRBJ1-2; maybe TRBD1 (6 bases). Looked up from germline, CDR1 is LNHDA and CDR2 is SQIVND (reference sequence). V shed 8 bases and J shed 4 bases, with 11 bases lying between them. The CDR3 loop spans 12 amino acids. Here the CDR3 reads CASVDRSYGYTF. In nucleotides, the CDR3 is TGTGCCAGTGTGGACAGAAGCTATGGCTACACCTTC.

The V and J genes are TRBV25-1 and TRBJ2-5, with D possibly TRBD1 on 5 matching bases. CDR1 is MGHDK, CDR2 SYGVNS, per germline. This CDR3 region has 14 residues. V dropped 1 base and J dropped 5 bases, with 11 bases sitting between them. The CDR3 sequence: CASSELGSGETQYF. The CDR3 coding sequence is TGTGCCAGCAGTGAATTGGGGTCAGGGGAGACCCAGTACTTC.

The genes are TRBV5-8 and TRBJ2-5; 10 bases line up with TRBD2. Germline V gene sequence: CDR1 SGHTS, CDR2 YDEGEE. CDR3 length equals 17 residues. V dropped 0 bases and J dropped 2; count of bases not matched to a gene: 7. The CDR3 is CASSLARGSGGQETQYF. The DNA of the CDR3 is TGTGCCAGCAGCTTGGCCAGGGGTAGCGGGGGGCAAGAGACCCAGTACTTC.

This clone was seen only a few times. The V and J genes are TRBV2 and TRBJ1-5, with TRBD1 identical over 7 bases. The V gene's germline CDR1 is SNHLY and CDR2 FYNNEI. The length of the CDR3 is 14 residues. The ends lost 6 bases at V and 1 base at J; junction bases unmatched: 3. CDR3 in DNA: TGTGCCAGCAGGACAGGGCTGAGCAATCAGCCCCAGCATTTT. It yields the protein CASRTGLSNQPQHF.

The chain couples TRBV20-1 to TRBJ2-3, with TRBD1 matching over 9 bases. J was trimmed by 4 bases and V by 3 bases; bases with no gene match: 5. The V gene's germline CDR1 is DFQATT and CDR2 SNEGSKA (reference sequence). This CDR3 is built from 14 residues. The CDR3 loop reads CSASRDRVSDTQYF. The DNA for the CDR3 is TGCAGTGCTAGTAGGGACAGGGTTTCAGATACGCAGTATTTT.

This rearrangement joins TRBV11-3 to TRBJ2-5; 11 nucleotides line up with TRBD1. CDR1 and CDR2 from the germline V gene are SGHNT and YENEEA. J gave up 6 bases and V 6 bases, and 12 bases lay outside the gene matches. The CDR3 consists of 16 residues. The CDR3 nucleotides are TGTGCCAGCAGTTATGGAGGACAGGGGGCGACCCAGACCCAGTACTTC. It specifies CASSYGGQGATQTQYF.

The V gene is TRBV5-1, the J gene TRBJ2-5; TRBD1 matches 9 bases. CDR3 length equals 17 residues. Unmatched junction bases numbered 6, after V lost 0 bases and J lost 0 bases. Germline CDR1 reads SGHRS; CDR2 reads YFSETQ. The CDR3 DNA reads TGCGCCAGCAGCTTGGGACAGGGGGTCCCCAACCAAGAGACCCAGTACTTC. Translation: CASSLGQGVPNQETQYF.

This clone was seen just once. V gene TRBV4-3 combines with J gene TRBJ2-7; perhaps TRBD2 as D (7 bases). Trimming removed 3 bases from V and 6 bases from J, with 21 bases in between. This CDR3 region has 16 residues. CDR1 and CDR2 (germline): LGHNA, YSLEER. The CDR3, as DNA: TGCGCCAGCAGCCAGGATATAGGGGGGGGAATGGGCGAGCAGTACTTC. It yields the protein CASSQDIGGGMGEQYF.